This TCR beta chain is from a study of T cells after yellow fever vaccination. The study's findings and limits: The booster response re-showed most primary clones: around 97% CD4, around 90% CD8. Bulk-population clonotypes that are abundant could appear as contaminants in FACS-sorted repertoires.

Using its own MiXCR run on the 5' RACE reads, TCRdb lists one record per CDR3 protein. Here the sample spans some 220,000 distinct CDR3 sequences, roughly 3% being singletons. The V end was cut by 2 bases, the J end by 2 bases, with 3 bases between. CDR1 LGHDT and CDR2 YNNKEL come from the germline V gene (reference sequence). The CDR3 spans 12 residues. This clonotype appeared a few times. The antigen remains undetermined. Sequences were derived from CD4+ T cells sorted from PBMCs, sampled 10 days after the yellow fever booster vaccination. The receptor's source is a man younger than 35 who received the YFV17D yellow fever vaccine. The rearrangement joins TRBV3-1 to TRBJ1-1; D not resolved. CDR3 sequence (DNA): TGTGCCAGCAGCCAAAGTAACACTGAAGCTTTCTTT. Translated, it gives CASSQSNTEAFF. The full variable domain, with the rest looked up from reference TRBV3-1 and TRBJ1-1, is DTAVSQTPKYLVTQMGNDKSIKCEQNLGHDTMYWYKQDSKKFLKIMFSYNNKELIINETVPNRFSPKSPDKAHLNLHINSLELGDSAVYFCASSQSNTEAFFGQGTRLTVV.